Listed below are T cell receptor beta chains from one sample, sequenced in a study of T cell clonotyping in hematopoietic cell transplantation. Measured with immunoSEQ multiplex PCR; TCRdb has only the in-frame clones, and not every one. The table lists roughly 7,000 clones, roughly 88% of them singletons. The input for sequencing was PBMCs, taken 100 days after allogeneic stem cell transplant. Receptors were obtained from a male patient in his late teens or twenties who had an allogeneic stem cell transplant from a related donor, so the T cells may come from the graft donor. Some clones in this sample may be carry-over from other donors' samples. Both conserved end residues are part of each CDR3. The order of the fields is V gene, clone size, D gene, J gene, CDR3 length, CDR3 protein, CDR3 DNA. D genes are given only for firm matches. Not every row has a clone size; where given, it reads once, few, many or a size class.

V gene: TRBV20-1
clone size: NA
D gene: NA
J gene: TRBJ2-5
CDR3 length: 11
CDR3 protein: CSVSGEETQYF
CDR3 DNA: TGCAGTGTGTCGGGGGAAGAGACCCAGTACTTC

V gene: TRBV9
clone size: NA
D gene: NA
J gene: TRBJ2-4
CDR3 length: 17
CDR3 protein: CASSVTDSHLAKNIQYF
CDR3 DNA: TGTGCCAGCAGCGTAACCGACAGCCACTTAGCCAAAAACATTCAGTACTTC

V gene: TRBV6-5
clone size: NA
D gene: NA
J gene: TRBJ1-6
CDR3 length: 14
CDR3 protein: CASSSQGSNSPLHF
CDR3 DNA: TGTGCCAGCAGTAGCCAGGGTTCTAATTCACCCCTCCACTTT

V gene: TRBV27
clone size: NA
D gene: NA
J gene: TRBJ2-1
CDR3 length: 13
CDR3 protein: CASSPLSFDEQFF
CDR3 DNA: TGTGCCAGCAGTCCTTTGTCCTTCGATGAGCAGTTCTTC

V gene: TRBV6-4
clone size: NA
D gene: NA
J gene: TRBJ1-1
CDR3 length: 17
CDR3 protein: CASSARGGSAGNTEAFF
CDR3 DNA: TGTGCCAGCAGTGCCCGCGGGGGGTCAGCTGGGAACACTGAAGCTTTCTTT

V gene: TRBV27
clone size: once
D gene: NA
J gene: TRBJ1-3
CDR3 length: 13
CDR3 protein: CASWAQQGNTIYF
CDR3 DNA: TGTGCCAGCTGGGCCCAACAGGGAAACACCATATATTTT

V gene: TRBV19
clone size: NA
D gene: NA
J gene: TRBJ1-1
CDR3 length: 13
CDR3 protein: CASRREGDTEAFF
CDR3 DNA: TGTGCCAGTCGACGCGAAGGGGACACTGAAGCTTTCTTT

V gene: TRBV11-2
clone size: NA
D gene: TRBD1
J gene: TRBJ2-3
CDR3 length: 15
CDR3 protein: CASSSWGQGEDTQYF
CDR3 DNA: TGTGCCAGCAGCTCATGGGGGCAGGGGGAAGATACGCAGTATTTT

V gene: TRBV30
clone size: NA
D gene: NA
J gene: TRBJ1-1
CDR3 length: 13
CDR3 protein: CAGRQDRGTEAFF
CDR3 DNA: TGTGCCGGCCGACAGGACCGTGGCACTGAAGCTTTCTTT

V gene: TRBV9
clone size: NA
D gene: NA
J gene: TRBJ2-3
CDR3 length: 14
CDR3 protein: CASSVGGSWDTQYF
CDR3 DNA: TGTGCCAGCAGCGTAGGGGGCTCATGGGATACGCAGTATTTT

V gene: TRBV30
clone size: NA
D gene: NA
J gene: TRBJ2-5
CDR3 length: 15
CDR3 protein: CAWSAVRQGLETQYF
CDR3 DNA: TGTGCCTGGAGTGCAGTACGGCAGGGCTTGGAGACCCAGTACTTC

V gene: TRBV27
clone size: NA
D gene: NA
J gene: TRBJ2-3
CDR3 length: 15
CDR3 protein: CASSLRGDGTDTQYF
CDR3 DNA: TGTGCCAGCAGTTTAAGGGGGGACGGCACAGATACGCAGTATTTT

V gene: TRBV7-3
clone size: once
D gene: NA
J gene: TRBJ2-1
CDR3 length: 12
CDR3 protein: CASSANSNEQFF
CDR3 DNA: TGTGCCAGCAGCGCCAATTCCAATGAGCAGTTCTTC

V gene: TRBV13
clone size: NA
D gene: TRBD1
J gene: TRBJ2-1
CDR3 length: 15
CDR3 protein: CASSFNRGQGNEQFF
CDR3 DNA: TGTGCCAGCAGCTTTAACAGGGGGCAAGGCAATGAGCAGTTCTTC

V gene: TRBV4-2
clone size: NA
D gene: TRBD2
J gene: TRBJ2-2
CDR3 length: 15
CDR3 protein: CASSPQRERGGELFF
CDR3 DNA: TGTGCCAGCAGCCCCCAGCGGGAGAGGGGCGGGGAGCTGTTTTTT

V gene: TRBV5-4
clone size: NA
D gene: TRBD1
J gene: TRBJ1-2
CDR3 length: 15
CDR3 protein: CASSSTGGANYGYTF
CDR3 DNA: TGTGCCAGCAGCTCGACAGGGGGCGCGAACTATGGCTACACCTTC

V gene: TRBV5-1
clone size: few
D gene: NA
J gene: TRBJ1-1
CDR3 length: 15
CDR3 protein: CASSLATRHLTEAFF
CDR3 DNA: TGCGCCAGCAGCTTGGCAACCCGACATTTAACTGAAGCTTTCTTT

V gene: TRBV19
clone size: NA
D gene: TRBD2
J gene: TRBJ2-2
CDR3 length: 18
CDR3 protein: CASKWRTDSGINTGELFF
CDR3 DNA: TGTGCCAGTAAATGGAGAACAGATAGCGGGATTAACACCGGGGAGCTGTTTTTT

V gene: TRBV7-6
clone size: NA
D gene: TRBD2
J gene: TRBJ2-1
CDR3 length: 19
CDR3 protein: CASSSTGLAGGGSYNEQFF
CDR3 DNA: TGTGCCAGCAGCTCTACGGGACTAGCGGGGGGGGGCTCCTACAATGAGCAGTTCTTC

V gene: TRBV6-4
clone size: NA
D gene: TRBD1
J gene: TRBJ1-1
CDR3 length: 14
CDR3 protein: CASSEGQGATEAFF
CDR3 DNA: TGTGCCAGCAGTGAAGGACAGGGGGCAACTGAAGCTTTCTTT

V gene: TRBV7-9
clone size: NA
D gene: NA
J gene: TRBJ2-5
CDR3 length: 10
CDR3 protein: CASSRETQYF
CDR3 DNA: TGTGCCAGCAGCCGAGAGACCCAGTACTTC

V gene: TRBV5-1
clone size: NA
D gene: TRBD1
J gene: TRBJ1-1
CDR3 length: 14
CDR3 protein: CASSTGQGNTEAFF
CDR3 DNA: TGCGCCAGCAGCACAGGACAGGGGAACACTGAAGCTTTCTTT

V gene: TRBV5-8
clone size: NA
D gene: NA
J gene: TRBJ2-3
CDR3 length: 14
CDR3 protein: CASGLGWDTDTQYF
CDR3 DNA: TGTGCCAGCGGTCTTGGGTGGGACACAGATACGCAGTATTTT

V gene: TRBV30
clone size: NA
D gene: TRBD2
J gene: TRBJ2-2
CDR3 length: 16
CDR3 protein: CAWSPGTSGRSGELFF
CDR3 DNA: TGTGCCTGGAGTCCCGGGACTAGCGGGAGATCCGGGGAGCTGTTTTTT

V gene: TRBV11-2
clone size: NA
D gene: NA
J gene: TRBJ1-1
CDR3 length: 13
CDR3 protein: CASSSVANTEAFF
CDR3 DNA: TGTGCCAGCAGCTCCGTAGCGAACACTGAAGCTTTCTTT

V gene: TRBV19
clone size: once
D gene: NA
J gene: TRBJ1-4
CDR3 length: 13
CDR3 protein: CASSRNTAEKLFF
CDR3 DNA: TGTGCCAGTAGCCGAAATACGGCTGAAAAACTGTTTTTT

V gene: TRBV4-1
clone size: once
D gene: NA
J gene: TRBJ1-5
CDR3 length: 13
CDR3 protein: CASSQLGNQPQHF
CDR3 DNA: TGCGCCAGCAGCCAACTGGGGAATCAGCCCCAGCATTTT